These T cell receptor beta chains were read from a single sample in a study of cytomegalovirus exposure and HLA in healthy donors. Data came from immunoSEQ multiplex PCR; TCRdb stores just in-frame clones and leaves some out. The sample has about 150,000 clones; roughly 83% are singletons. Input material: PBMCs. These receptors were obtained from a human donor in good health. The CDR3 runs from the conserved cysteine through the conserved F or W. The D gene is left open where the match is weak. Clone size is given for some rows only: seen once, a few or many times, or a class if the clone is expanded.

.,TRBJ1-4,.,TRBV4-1,TGCGCCAGCAGCCAAGATGCGACGGGGAAAAATGAAAAACTGTTTTTT,CASSQDATGKNEKLFF
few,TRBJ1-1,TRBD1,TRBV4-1,TGCGCCAGCAGCCCGAGCCCAGGGGGAACTGAAGCTTTCTTT,CASSPSPGGTEAFF
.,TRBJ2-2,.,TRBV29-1,TGCAGCGTTGCAGCTACGGGTACCGGGGAGCTGTTTTTT,CSVAATGTGELFF
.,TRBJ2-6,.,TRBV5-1,TGCGCCAGCACATTTTCTCTACAGGGTACAGGGGCCAACGTCCTGACTTTC,CASTFSLQGTGANVLTF
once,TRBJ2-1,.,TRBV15,TGTGCCACCAGCAGGGCGGGTTACAATGAGCAGTTCTTC,CATSRAGYNEQFF
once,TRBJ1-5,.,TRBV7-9,TGTGCCAGCAGCATAGGGGGGAGGGAGGTTTCATTT,CASSIGGREVSF
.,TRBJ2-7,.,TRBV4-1,TGCGCCAGCAGCCCCTCGACCGGGACACCTTACGAGCAGTACTTC,CASSPSTGTPYEQYF
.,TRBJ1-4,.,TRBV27,TGTGCCAGCAGTTTATACCCGGGGGAAAAACTGTTTTTT,CASSLYPGEKLFF
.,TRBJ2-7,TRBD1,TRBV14,TGTGCCAGCAGCCAAAATCAGGGGGCTTCCGAGCAGTACTTC,CASSQNQGASEQYF
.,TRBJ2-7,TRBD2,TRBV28,TGTGCCAGCAGATCAACAGGAACCCGGACTAGCGGGAACTACGAGCAGTACTTC,CASRSTGTRTSGNYEQYF
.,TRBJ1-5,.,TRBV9,TGTGCCAGCAGCGTGGGGCAGATGGATCAGCCCCAGCATTTT,CASSVGQMDQPQHF
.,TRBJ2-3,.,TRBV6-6,TGTGCCAGCACAACAGGGACAGATACGCAGTATTTT,CASTTGTDTQYF
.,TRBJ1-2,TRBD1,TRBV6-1,TGTGCCAGCAGTGAACGCCCCGACAGGGGGCGGTCTAACTATGGCTACACCTTC,CASSERPDRGRSNYGYTF
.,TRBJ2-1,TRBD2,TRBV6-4,TGTGCCAGCAGTGAATTTAGCGGGACTAGCGCCAATGAGCAGTTCTTC,CASSEFSGTSANEQFF
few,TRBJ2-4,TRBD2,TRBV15,TGTGCCACCAGCAGAGATTCCATCACTAGCGGGGGTCGGTTAGCCAAAAACATTCAGTACTTC,CATSRDSITSGGRLAKNIQYF
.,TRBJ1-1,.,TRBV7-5,TGTGTCAGACAGGGGACAGGGACTGAAGCTTTCTTT,CVRQGTGTEAFF
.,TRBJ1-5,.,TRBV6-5,TGTGCCAGCAGACCAACAGGGTTTCAGCCCCAGCATTTT,CASRPTGFQPQHF
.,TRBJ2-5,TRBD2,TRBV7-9,TGTGCCAGCAGCTTACGGCTAGCGGTCTTTGGAGAGACCCAGTACTTC,CASSLRLAVFGETQYF
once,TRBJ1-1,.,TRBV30,TGTGCCTGGACAGGGCGAAATCGTGAAGCTTTCTTT,CAWTGRNREAFF
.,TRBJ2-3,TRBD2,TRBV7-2,TGTGCCAGCAGCCCCACCACTAGCGGCATCACAGATACGCAGTATTTT,CASSPTTSGITDTQYF
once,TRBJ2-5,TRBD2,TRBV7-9,TGTGCCAGCATCCCCTCCGGAGGACTAGCGGAGACCCAGTACTTC,CASIPSGGLAETQYF
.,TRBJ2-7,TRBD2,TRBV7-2,TGTGCCAGCAGCTCGAGCTTAGCGGGAGCGTACTACGAGCAGTACTTC,CASSSSLAGAYYEQYF
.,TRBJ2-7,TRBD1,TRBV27,TGTGCCAGCAGAAGACAGGGACCCTACGAGCAGTACTTC,CASRRQGPYEQYF
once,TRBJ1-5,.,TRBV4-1,TGCGCCAGCAGCCAAGCGGTCGGGGATCAGCCCCAGCATTTT,CASSQAVGDQPQHF
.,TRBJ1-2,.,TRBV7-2,TGTGCCAGCAGCTTAGCTCTATCCTATGGCTACACCTTC,CASSLALSYGYTF
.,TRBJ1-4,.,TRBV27,TGTGCCAGCAGTTTTTCGGGTGATGAAAAACTGTTTTTT,CASSFSGDEKLFF
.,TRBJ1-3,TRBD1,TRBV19,TGTGCCAGTAGTATGGACAGGGGAAGCTCTGGAAACACCATATATTTT,CASSMDRGSSGNTIYF
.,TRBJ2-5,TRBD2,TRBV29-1,TGCAGCGTAGTAGCGGGGGGGCGAGAGACCCAGTACTTC,CSVVAGGRETQYF
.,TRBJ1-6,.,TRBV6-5,TGTGCCAGCAGCCCGCGGGGGTATAATTCACCCCTCCACTTT,CASSPRGYNSPLHF
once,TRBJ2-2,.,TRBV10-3,TGTGCCATCAGGGGCCTGATGAACACCGGGGAGCTGTTTTTT,CAIRGLMNTGELFF
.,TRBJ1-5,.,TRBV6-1,TGTGCCAGCAGTGAAGCATTAGGGGATAGCAATCAGCCCCAGCATTTT,CASSEALGDSNQPQHF
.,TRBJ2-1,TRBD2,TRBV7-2,TGTGCCAGCAGGCGGACTAGCGGGAACAATGAGCAGTTCTTC,CASRRTSGNNEQFF
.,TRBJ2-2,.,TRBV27,TGTGCCAGCAGTAAACTAGTTGGGGACACCGGGGAGCTGTTTTTT,CASSKLVGDTGELFF
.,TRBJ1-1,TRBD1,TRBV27,TGTGCCAGCAGTTTAGGACAGGGATTTTTAGCTACTGAAGCTTTCTTT,CASSLGQGFLATEAFF
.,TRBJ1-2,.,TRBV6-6,TGTGCCAGCACAGGGGATTATGGCTACACCTTC,CASTGDYGYTF
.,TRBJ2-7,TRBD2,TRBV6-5,TGTGCCAGCAGTTCCCAGCGGGGGGGCCTGTACGAGCAGTACTTC,CASSSQRGGLYEQYF
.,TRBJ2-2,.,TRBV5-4,TGTGCCAGCAGCCCGTTAATCAACACCGGGGAGCTGTTTTTT,CASSPLINTGELFF
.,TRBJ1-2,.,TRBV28,TGTGCCAGCAGCTGGGGAGGTGGCTACACCTTC,CASSWGGGYTF
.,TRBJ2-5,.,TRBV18,TGTGCCAGCTCACCAACGGAAGAGACCCAGTACTTC,CASSPTEETQYF
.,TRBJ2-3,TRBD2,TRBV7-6,TGTGCCAGCAGCTGGACTAGCGGGAGCACAGATACGCAGTATTTT,CASSWTSGSTDTQYF
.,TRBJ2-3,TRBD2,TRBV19,TGTGCCAGTAGTAACGGGTGGGGTGCGAGCGGGAGGCCCCAAACAGATACGCAGTATTTT,CASSNGWGASGRPQTDTQYF
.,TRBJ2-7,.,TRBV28,TGTGCCAGCGGGGAGTCGGGGTTAACCTACGAGCAGTACTTC,CASGESGLTYEQYF
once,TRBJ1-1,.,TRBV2,TGTGCCAGTACTCGCGGGGGGGAGGCTGCTGAAGCTTTCTTT,CASTRGGEAAEAFF
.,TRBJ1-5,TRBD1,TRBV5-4,TGTGCCAGCAGCTTGCAGGGGGCTCGTCAGCCCCAGCATTTT,CASSLQGARQPQHF
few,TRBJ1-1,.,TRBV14,TGTGCCAGCAGCCAAGCCTGGTGGGAGGACACTGAAGCTTTCTTT,CASSQAWWEDTEAFF
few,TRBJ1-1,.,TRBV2,TGTGCCAGCTCTCGGGTTGACACTGAAGCTTTCTTT,CASSRVDTEAFF
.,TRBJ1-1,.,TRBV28,TGTGCCAGCAGTTTAAGGGCAGGGTACATGAACACTGAAGCTTTCTTT,CASSLRAGYMNTEAFF
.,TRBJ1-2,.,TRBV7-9,TGTGCCAGCAGCTTTCCAGGGCTACTTGAAGGCTACACCTTC,CASSFPGLLEGYTF
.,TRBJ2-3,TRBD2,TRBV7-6,TGTGCCAGCAGCTCTAGCGGAGGAGATACGCAGTATTTT,CASSSSGGDTQYF
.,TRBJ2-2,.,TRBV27,TGTGCCAGCAGCCACGGGACGGAGGGCGGGGAGCTGTTTTTT,CASSHGTEGGELFF
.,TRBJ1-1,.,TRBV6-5,TGTGCCAGCAGTTACTCTGGCGAAGCTTTCTTT,CASSYSGEAFF
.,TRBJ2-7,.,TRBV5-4,TGTGCCAGCAGCTTTGGTGGACAAGGAGAACAGTACTTC,CASSFGGQGEQYF
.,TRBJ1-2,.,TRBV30,TGTGCCTGGAGTGTACTCCAGGGCCTCGATGGCTACACCTTC,CAWSVLQGLDGYTF
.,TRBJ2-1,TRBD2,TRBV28,TGTGCCAGCAATTCCCTTGCCGGGACTAGCGGATACAATGAGCAGTTCTTC,CASNSLAGTSGYNEQFF
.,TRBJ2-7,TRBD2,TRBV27,TGTGCCAGCAGTACCCTGTGGACTAGCGTTAAACACGAGCAGTACTTC,CASSTLWTSVKHEQYF